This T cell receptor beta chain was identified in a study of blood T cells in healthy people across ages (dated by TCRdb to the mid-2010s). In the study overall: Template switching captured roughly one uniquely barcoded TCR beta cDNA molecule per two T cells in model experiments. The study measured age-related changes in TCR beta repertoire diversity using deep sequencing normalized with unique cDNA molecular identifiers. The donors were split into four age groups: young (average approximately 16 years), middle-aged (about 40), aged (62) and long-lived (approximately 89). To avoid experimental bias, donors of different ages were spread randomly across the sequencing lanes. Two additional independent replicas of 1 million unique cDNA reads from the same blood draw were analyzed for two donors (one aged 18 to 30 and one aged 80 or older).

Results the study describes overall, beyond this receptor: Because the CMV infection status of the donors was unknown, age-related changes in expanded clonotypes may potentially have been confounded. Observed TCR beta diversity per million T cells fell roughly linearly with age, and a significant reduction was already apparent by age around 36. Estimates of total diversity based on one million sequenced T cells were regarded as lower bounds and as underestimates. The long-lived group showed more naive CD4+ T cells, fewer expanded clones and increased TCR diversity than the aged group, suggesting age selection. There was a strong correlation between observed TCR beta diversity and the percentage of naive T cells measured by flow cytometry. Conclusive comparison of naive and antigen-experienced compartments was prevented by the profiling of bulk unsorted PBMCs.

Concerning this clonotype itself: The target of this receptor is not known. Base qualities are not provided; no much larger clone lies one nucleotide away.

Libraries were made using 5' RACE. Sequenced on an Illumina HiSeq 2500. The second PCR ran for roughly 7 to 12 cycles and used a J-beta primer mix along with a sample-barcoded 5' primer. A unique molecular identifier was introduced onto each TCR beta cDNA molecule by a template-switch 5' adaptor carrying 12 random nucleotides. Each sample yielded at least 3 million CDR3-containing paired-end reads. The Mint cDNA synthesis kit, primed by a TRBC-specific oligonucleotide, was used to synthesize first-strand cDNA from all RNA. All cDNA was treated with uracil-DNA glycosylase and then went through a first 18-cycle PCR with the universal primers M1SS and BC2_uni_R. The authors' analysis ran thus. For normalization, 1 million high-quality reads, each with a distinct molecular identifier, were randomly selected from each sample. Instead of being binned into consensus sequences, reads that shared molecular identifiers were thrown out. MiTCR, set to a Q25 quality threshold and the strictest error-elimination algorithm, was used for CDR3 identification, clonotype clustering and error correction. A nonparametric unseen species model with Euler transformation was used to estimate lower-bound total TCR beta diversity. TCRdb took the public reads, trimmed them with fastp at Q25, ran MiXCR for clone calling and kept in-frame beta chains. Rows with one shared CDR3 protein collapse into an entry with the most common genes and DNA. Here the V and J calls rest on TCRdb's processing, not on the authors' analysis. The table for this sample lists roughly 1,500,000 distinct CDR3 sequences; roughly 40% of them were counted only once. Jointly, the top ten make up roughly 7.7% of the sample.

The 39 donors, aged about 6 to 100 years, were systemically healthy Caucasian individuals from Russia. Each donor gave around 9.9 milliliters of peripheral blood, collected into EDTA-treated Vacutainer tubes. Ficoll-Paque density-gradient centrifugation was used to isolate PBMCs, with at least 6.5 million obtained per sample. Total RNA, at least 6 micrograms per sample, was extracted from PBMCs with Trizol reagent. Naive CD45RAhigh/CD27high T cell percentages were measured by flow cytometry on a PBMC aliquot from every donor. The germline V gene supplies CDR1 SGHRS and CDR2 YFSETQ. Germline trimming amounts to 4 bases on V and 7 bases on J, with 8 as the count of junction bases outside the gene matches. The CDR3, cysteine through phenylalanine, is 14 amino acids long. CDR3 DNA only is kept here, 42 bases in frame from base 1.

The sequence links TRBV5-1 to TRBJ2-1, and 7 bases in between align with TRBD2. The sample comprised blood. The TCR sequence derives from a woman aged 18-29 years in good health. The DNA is TGCGCCAGCAGCAACGGCGGGAGTCGGAATGAGCAGTTCTTC. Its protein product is CASSNGGSRNEQFF.